The 23 T cell receptor beta chains given below trace back to one sample, sequenced in a study of cytomegalovirus exposure and HLA in healthy donors. Both 60 Vbeta primers and 13 Jbeta primers went into the PCR. Here immunoSEQ multiplex PCR was the method, and the copy in TCRdb shows in-frame clones only, minus some. The sample lists under 200,000 clones; roughly 77% were seen once. The source material was PBMCs. The receptors here all came from a male donor in good health and CMV-seronegative.

This chain links TRBV5-1 with TRBJ2-6; the D gene is possibly TRBD1 (5 bases). This CDR3 has 16 residues. V lost 4 bases to trimming and J lost 2 bases, with 13 bases between them. CDR1 SGHRS and CDR2 YFSETQ come from the germline V gene. The CDR3 loop is CASSLPEQAGANVLTF. The CDR3 region has the DNA TGCGCCAGCAGCCTACCCGAACAGGCTGGGGCCAACGTCCTGACTTTC.

The chain joins TRBV5-8 to TRBJ2-5; no definite D call. The J call may not be correct, given that the DNA end is closer to TRBJ2-7. CDR1 and CDR2 from the germline V gene are SGHTS and YDEGEE. The CDR3 length is 13 residues. The CDR3 spells CASSRSNSYEQYF. CDR3 DNA: TGTGCCAGTTCTAGATCAAACTCCTACGAGCAGTACTTC.

This clone appeared a single time. The chain combines TRBV7-3 with TRBJ2-3; no clear D. This CDR3 is built from 12 residues. V was trimmed by 5 bases and J by 2 bases, leaving 5 bases between them. In germline, CDR1 is SGHTA, CDR2 FQGTGA. CDR3 loop: CASSLDTDTQYF. The CDR3 DNA is TGTGCCAGCAGCCTAGACACAGATACGCAGTATTTT. Looking up the rest from reference TRBV7-3 and TRBJ2-3 gives the full variable domain: GAGVSQTPSNKVTEKGKYVELRCDPISGHTALYWYRQSLGQGPEFLIYFQGTGAADDSGLPNDRFFAVRPEGSVSTLKIQRTERGDSAVYLCASSLDTDTQYFGPGTRLTVL.

V is TRBV29-1 and J is TRBJ2-5; 7 bases are shared with TRBD1. The CDR3 spans 14 residues. Trimming at V came to 2 bases and at J to 2 bases, leaving 5 bases not matched to a gene. Germline assignment: CDR1 SQVTM and CDR2 ANQGSEA. The CDR3: CSVEQGTEQETQYF. The CDR3 DNA reads as TGCAGCGTTGAACAGGGGACAGAGCAAGAGACCCAGTACTTC.

This clone turned up a few times. The CDR3 region is CASSFPIPGQGSMNTEAFF. CDR3 in DNA: TGTGCCAGCAGCTTCCCGATCCCGGGACAGGGCTCCATGAACACTGAAGCTTTCTTT. V is TRBV11-1 and J is TRBJ1-1; 9 positions agree with TRBD1. This CDR3 contains 19 residues. Unmatched junction bases numbered 14, after V lost 3 bases and J lost 0 bases. Germline assignment: CDR1 SGHAT and CDR2 FQDESV (reference sequence).

This clone occurred once. The gene calls are TRBV27 and TRBJ1-6, with D unresolved. This CDR3 has 16 amino acids. V was cut by 3 bases and J by 0 bases, with 9 bases left in between. Germline CDR1 and CDR2: MNHEY and SMNVEV (reference sequence). The DNA of the CDR3 is TGTGCCAGCAGTTTCTCCTCGAGCTCCTATAATTCACCCCTCCACTTT. Its translation: CASSFSSSSYNSPLHF.

The chain joins TRBV6-5 to TRBJ2-1; 7 bases are shared with TRBD2. The germline gives CDR1 MNHEY, CDR2 SVGAGI. This CDR3 is built from 14 residues. V was clipped by 7 bases and J by 5 bases; unmatched bases: 8. This chain's CDR3 is CASKGGSSHNEQFF. CDR3 nucleotide sequence: TGTGCCAGCAAGGGCGGGAGTTCCCACAATGAGCAGTTCTTC.

This clone was recorded many times. The rearrangement joins TRBV4-1 to TRBJ2-6; D is ambiguous. Germline CDR1 reads MGHRA; CDR2 reads YSYEKL. Trimming pared 0 bases from V and 0 bases from J, leaving 15 bases between. The CDR3 covers 19 residues. The CDR3 loop is CASSQDPAPGSSGANVLTF. The CDR3 DNA sequence: TGCGCCAGCAGCCAAGATCCCGCGCCAGGTTCCTCTGGGGCCAACGTCCTGACTTTC.

Only a few counts were recorded for this clone. V and J are TRBV4-3 and TRBJ1-6, with 8 bases identical to TRBD1. The germline gives CDR1 LGHNA, CDR2 YSLEER. V was clipped by 4 bases and J by 7 bases; unmatched bases: 6. The length of the CDR3 is 15 residues. The CDR3 sequence is CASSLDRVGNSPLHF. In DNA form, the CDR3 reads TGCGCCAGCAGCCTGGACAGGGTAGGGAATTCACCCCTCCACTTT.

The rearrangement uses TRBV18 and TRBJ1-1; D perhaps matches TRBD1 (5 bases). Looked up from germline, CDR1 is KGHSH and CDR2 is LQKENI. The V end was cut by 3 bases, the J end by 1 base, with 12 bases between. CDR3 length: 15 residues. The CDR3 region is CASSPTVTGNTEAFF. The CDR3 nucleotides read TGTGCCAGCTCACCTACTGTAACAGGGAACACTGAAGCTTTCTTT.

This sequence joins TRBV6-6 and TRBJ1-5; tentatively, D is TRBD1 (5 bases). Trimming took 6 bases from V and 6 from J, leaving 12 bases between them. The germline CDR1 and CDR2 sequences are MNHNY and SVGAGI (reference sequence). The CDR3 contains 13 residues. As DNA, the CDR3 is TGTGCCAGCAGATTCGACAGAGGTCAGCCCCAGCATTTT. This gives the protein CASRFDRGQPQHF.

The V gene is TRBV19, the J gene TRBJ2-2; TRBD2 matches at 9 bases. V lost 6 bases and J lost 4; bases outside the gene matches: 12. The CDR3 runs 17 residues. CDR1 and CDR2 from the germline V gene are LNHDA and SQIVND (reference sequence). In DNA form, the CDR3 reads TGTGCCAGTAGCGGGGCTAGCGGGGTGAGCTCCACCGGGGAGCTGTTTTTT. This translates into CASSGASGVSSTGELFF.

The chain employs TRBV7-6 and TRBJ2-3; D perhaps matches TRBD2 (5 bases). V was pared by 3 bases and J by 4 bases, with 14 bases between. Germline CDR1 and CDR2: SGHVS and FNYEAQ. The CDR3 is 15 amino acids. The CDR3 nucleotides read TGTGCCAGCAGCTTTCTGGCAACCGGGGCAGATACGCAGTATTTT. This gives the protein CASSFLATGADTQYF. Full variable domain (remainder filled in from reference TRBV7-6 and TRBJ2-3): GAGVSQSPRYKVTKRGQDVALRCDPISGHVSLYWYRQALGQGPEFLTYFNYEAQQDKSGLPNDRFSAERPEGSISTLTIQRTEQRDSAMYRCASSFLATGADTQYFGPGTRLTVL.

The chain has TRBV6-1 and TRBJ2-7, with 13 positions matching TRBD2. After removal of 8 bases from V and 5 bases from J, the junction contained 6 bases not matched to a gene. This CDR3 is built from 14 residues. CDR1 and CDR2 (germline): MNHNS, SASEGT. The DNA for the CDR3 is TGTGCCAGCTTATGGACTAGCGGGGGCCACGAGCAGTACTTC. Translating gives CASLWTSGGHEQYF.

This clone was found a few times. The chain combines TRBV6-4 with TRBJ2-3; 9 bases line up with TRBD2. The CDR3 runs 15 residues. V dropped 5 bases and J dropped 1; count of bases not matched to a gene: 4. Germline CDR1 and CDR2: MRHNA and SNTAGT. CDR3 coding DNA: TGTGCCAGCAGTCAACGGACTAGCGGCACAGATACGCAGTATTTT. It codes for CASSQRTSGTDTQYF.

In this sample, this clone turned up once. The genes are TRBV18 and TRBJ2-4; weak D call: TRBD1 (5 bases). The CDR3 runs 14 residues. Trimming removed 3 bases at V and 3 bases at J, with 9 bases between. CDR1 and CDR2 (germline): KGHSH, LQKENI. Written as DNA, the CDR3 is TGTGCCAGCTCACCGGACATCGACAAAAACATTCAGTACTTC. Encoded protein: CASSPDIDKNIQYF.

In DNA form, the CDR3 reads TGTGCCAGCAGCTGGGGACAGGGGTTAAGCAACACCATATATTTT. Translation: CASSWGQGLSNTIYF. The J gene is TRBJ1-3, the V gene TRBV5-6, with 10 bases fitting TRBD1. The CDR3 sequence is 15 residues long. V trimming: 3 bases; J trimming: 7 bases; junction bases outside the gene matches: 7. CDR1 and CDR2 from the germline V gene are SGHDT and YYEEEE.

In this sample, this clone turned up a few times. The chain combines TRBV13 with TRBJ1-3, with D uncertain. The germline V gene has CDR1 PRHDT and CDR2 FYEKMQ (reference sequence). This CDR3 has 16 amino acids. V shed 5 bases and J shed 0 bases, with 14 bases lying between them. CDR3 amino acids: CASSPHLDNSGNTIYF. The CDR3 nucleotides are TGTGCCAGCAGCCCGCACCTCGACAACTCTGGAAACACCATATATTTT.

The chain carries TRBV1 and TRBJ1-4; the D call TRBD1 from the table was never checked on the DNA. TRBV1 is designated a pseudogene. The CDR3 covers 16 residues. CDR3 region: CTSSQEIQGKYEKLFF. In DNA form, the CDR3 reads TGCACCAGCAGCCAAGAGATCCAGGGGAAGTATGAAAAACTGTTTTTT.

This clone was recorded once. The gene calls are TRBV7-8 and TRBJ1-6; D perhaps matches TRBD1 (5 bases). V dropped 3 bases and J dropped 6 bases, with 12 bases sitting between them. Germline values: CDR1 SGHVS, CDR2 FQNEAQ. The CDR3 extends over 15 amino acids. The chain's CDR3 is CASSLGTLTNSPLHF. The CDR3, as DNA: TGTGCCAGCAGCTTGGGGACTCTCACTAATTCACCCCTCCACTTT. Filled out from reference TRBV7-8 and TRBJ1-6, the complete variable domain reads GAGVSQSPRYKVAKRGQDVALRCDPISGHVSLFWYQQALGQGPEFLTYFQNEAQLDKSGLPSDRFFAERPEGSVSTLKIQRTQQEDSAVYLCASSLGTLTNSPLHFGNGTRLTVT.

The rearrangement uses TRBV5-1 and TRBJ1-4; 8 nucleotides align to TRBD1. V gave up 4 bases and J gave up 2 bases; unmatched junction bases: 7. The germline V gene has CDR1 SGHRS and CDR2 YFSETQ. The CDR3 is made up of 16 amino acids. Here the CDR3 reads CASSGPGGTTNEKLFF. CDR3 coding DNA: TGCGCCAGCAGCGGTCCAGGGGGCACCACTAATGAAAAACTGTTTTTT.

The rearrangement links TRBV6-4 to TRBJ2-7, with D maybe TRBD1 (5 bases). CDR3 length equals 12 residues. Trimming cost V 7 bases and J 4 bases, with 11 bases left between them. Germline lookup yields CDR1 MRHNA and CDR2 SNTAGT. Here the CDR3 reads CASKEQEYEQYF. The CDR3 nucleotides are TGTGCCAGCAAAGAACAGGAATACGAGCAGTACTTC.

V usage is TRBV18 and J usage is TRBJ1-1; 7 positions match TRBD1. The CDR3 runs to 16 residues. J was trimmed by 4 bases and V by 3 bases; bases with no gene match: 11. The germline gives CDR1 KGHSH, CDR2 LQKENI. The CDR3 spells CASSPEKGAVGTEAFF. CDR3 bases: TGTGCCAGCTCACCCGAGAAGGGGGCCGTGGGCACTGAAGCTTTCTTT.